The 17 T cell receptor beta chains reported below all come from one sample, sequenced in a study of spatial heterogeneity in lung cancer. TCRdb re-called the 5' RACE reads with MiXCR, one entry per CDR3 protein. The sample consists of about 120,000 distinct CDR3 sequences, 12% of them appearing once. Stated time point: blood at routine non-recurrence follow-up after resection. Tumor, nontumor lung or frozen PBMC supplied whole RNA, sequenced without sorting. Sequencing was performed on PBMCs, taken at follow-up. The receptor set was obtained from a male donor with early-stage non-small cell lung cancer.

This clonotype occurred many times. The chain is built from TRBV6-5 and TRBJ2-6; possibly TRBD1 for D (6 bases). The length of the CDR3 is 15 residues. CDR1 is MNHEY and CDR2 is SVGAGI in the germline V gene. V was pared by 6 bases and J by 4 bases, with 13 bases between. The chain's CDR3 is CASSPRGSGANVLTF. The CDR3 DNA is TGTGCCAGCAGCCCTAGGGGGTCGGGGGCCAACGTCCTGACTTTC.

This clonotype was observed many times. The chain has TRBV11-2 and TRBJ2-6, with 7 bases that match TRBD1. CDR1 is SGHAT and CDR2 is FQNNGV in the germline V gene. The CDR3 totals 17 residues. Trimming took 5 bases from V and 2 from J; bases not matched to a gene: 9. CDR3 protein: CASSLIHRGTGANVLTF. The CDR3 DNA sequence: TGTGCCAGCAGCCTCATCCACAGGGGAACTGGGGCCAACGTCCTGACTTTC.

The CDR3 nucleotides read TGCGCCAGCAGCCAAGGGGGACAGGGGATGAGATCCTACGAGCAGTACTTC. Its translation is CASSQGGQGMRSYEQYF. This chain links TRBV4-1 with TRBJ2-7; TRBD1 agrees at 10 bases. This CDR3 has 17 residues. The V segment lost 1 base and the J segment 1 base; nucleotides outside the gene matches: 7. Germline lookup yields CDR1 MGHRA and CDR2 YSYEKL.

This clonotype showed up just a few times. The chain links TRBV12-3 or TRBV12-4 to TRBJ2-1, with TRBD1 identical over 10 bases. CDR3 length equals 14 residues. With 7 bases clipped from V and 8 bases from J, the junction kept 8 bases outside the gene matches. The CDR3: CASTGQGEIDEQFF. The DNA of the CDR3 is TGTGCCAGCACCGGACAGGGGGAGATCGATGAGCAGTTCTTC.

The rearrangement uses TRBV28 and TRBJ2-7; 11 nucleotides align to TRBD2. CDR1 is MDHEN, CDR2 SYDVKM, per germline. There are 15 residues in the CDR3. Germline trimming cut 4 bases from V and 3 bases from J; bases unmatched to any gene: 5. CDR3 region: CASSSGLAEGYEQYF. The CDR3, as DNA: TGTGCCAGCAGTTCGGGACTAGCGGAGGGCTACGAGCAGTACTTC. Combining the CDR3 with reference TRBV28 and TRBJ2-7 gives the whole variable domain DVKVTQSSRYLVKRTGEKVFLECVQDMDHENMFWYRQDPGLGLRLIYFSYDVKMKEKGDIPEGYSVSREKKERFSLILESASTNQTSMYLCASSSGLAEGYEQYFGPGTRLTVT.

This clonotype was seen at least ten times. The J gene is TRBJ1-5, the V gene TRBV10-3, with D maybe TRBD1 (6 bases). Germline-derived CDR1 and CDR2 are ENHRY and SYGVKD. The V end lost 5 bases, the J end lost 2 bases, and 13 bases lay between the germline ends. The CDR3 contains 15 residues. CDR3 protein: CAISLTGLGNQPQHF. The CDR3 DNA sequence: TGTGCCATCAGTCTAACAGGGTTGGGCAATCAGCCCCAGCATTTT.

The chain couples TRBV27 to TRBJ2-7; tentatively, D is TRBD1 (6 bases). Trimming stripped 2 bases from V and 2 bases from J, with 13 bases between. The CDR3 is 15 residues long. Germline V gene lookup returns CDR1 MNHEY and CDR2 SMNVEV (reference sequence). The CDR3 loop reads CASSLRAGAAYEQYF. DNA for the CDR3: TGTGCCAGCAGTTTAAGGGCAGGGGCAGCCTACGAGCAGTACTTC.

This clonotype was seen a few times. This chain uses TRBV18 with TRBJ2-2; D unresolved. The germline V gene has CDR1 KGHSH and CDR2 LQKENI. This CDR3 is 15 amino acids long. The ends were cut back, 1 base at V and 7 bases at J, with 13 bases in the middle. The chain's CDR3 is CASSPLPPSSGELFF. The CDR3 coding sequence is TGTGCCAGCTCACCACTTCCACCGAGTAGCGGGGAGCTGTTTTTT.

This clonotype has ten or more counts. This chain links TRBV9 with TRBJ2-1, with 8 bases that match TRBD1. V gave up 4 bases and J gave up 3 bases; unmatched junction bases: 6. Germline V gene data show CDR1 as SGDLS and CDR2 as YYNGEE. CDR3 length: 15 amino acids. The CDR3 DNA sequence: TGTGCCAGCAGCCTTGGAGGACAGGGCTACAATGAGCAGTTCTTC. Its translation is CASSLGGQGYNEQFF.

This clonotype was counted many times. The chain carries TRBV28 and TRBJ2-7; maybe TRBD1 (5 bases). The CDR3 sequence is 15 residues long. Trimming left V 7 bases short and J 0 bases short, with 16 bases between. Germline V gene sequence: CDR1 MDHEN, CDR2 SYDVKM. CDR3 DNA: TGTGCCAGCATCACTTCGTGGGGCCGCTCCTACGAGCAGTACTTC. Its translation: CASITSWGRSYEQYF. Full variable domain (remainder filled in from reference TRBV28 and TRBJ2-7): DVKVTQSSRYLVKRTGEKVFLECVQDMDHENMFWYRQDPGLGLRLIYFSYDVKMKEKGDIPEGYSVSREKKERFSLILESASTNQTSMYLCASITSWGRSYEQYFGPGTRLTVT.

This clonotype appeared many times. The V call is TRBV7-9, the J call TRBJ2-5; TRBD1 agrees at 7 bases. The length of the CDR3 is 12 residues. The V gene end was trimmed by 6 bases and the J gene end by 5 bases; junction bases not matched to a gene: 3. The germline CDR1 and CDR2 sequences are SEHNR and FQNEAQ (reference sequence). In DNA, the CDR3 is TGTGCCAGCAGTCAGGGGGTGGAGACCCAGTACTTC. Its translation: CASSQGVETQYF.

On this clonotype: One junction end does not reproduce the germline sequence, and a read error may be involved. V gene TRBV29-1 combines with J gene TRBJ1-6; D is perhaps TRBD1 (5 bases). From germline, CDR1 is SQVTM and CDR2 ANQGSEA. The CDR3 extends over 14 amino acids. As DNA, the CDR3 is TGCAGCGCCAAGGATGGGGACGGAGGTTCATCCCTCCACTTT. Translating gives CSAKDGDGGSSLHF.

In this sample, this clonotype turned up many times. This rearrangement joins TRBV5-1 to TRBJ1-2; 8 bases are a match to TRBD1. The CDR3 is 16 amino acids. The ends lost 4 bases at V and 0 bases at J; junction bases unmatched: 8. Germline values: CDR1 SGHRS, CDR2 YFSETQ. CDR3 nucleotides: TGCGCCAGCAGCCCTGGACAGGGATCAACTAACTATGGCTACACCTTC. Translated: CASSPGQGSTNYGYTF.

This clonotype was counted ten times or more. The chain couples TRBV29-1 to TRBJ2-7; D might be TRBD1 (6 bases). V was pared by 0 bases and J by 3 bases, with 18 bases between. The germline gives CDR1 SQVTM, CDR2 ANQGSEA. This CDR3 spans 16 amino acids. The CDR3 bases are TGCAGCGTTGAAGAAGCGACAGGATGGGGTCTCTACGAGCAGTACTTC. It translates to CSVEEATGWGLYEQYF.

In this sample, this clonotype turned up many times. The chain is built from TRBV4-3 and TRBJ1-6, with D possibly matching TRBD1 (5 bases). There are 15 residues in the CDR3. Trimming shortened V by 7 bases and J by 0 bases, and 10 bases separated the two germline ends. Germline-derived CDR1 and CDR2 are LGHNA and YSLEER. The DNA for the CDR3 is TGCGCCAGCACACAGGCTTACTCCTATAATTCACCCCTCCACTTT. Translation gives CASTQAYSYNSPLHF.

This clonotype was detected ten times or more. V gene TRBV7-2 combines with J gene TRBJ2-7; TRBD2 aligns across 9 bases. Germline V CDR1 and CDR2: SGHTA, FQGNSA. This CDR3 comprises 15 residues. Unmatched junction bases numbered 15, after V lost 5 bases and J lost 10 bases. CDR3 region: CASSVTGGGAVRQYF. The DNA for the CDR3 is TGTGCCAGCAGCGTCACAGGCGGGGGGGCCGTACGCCAGTACTTC.

This clonotype was observed a few times. This chain uses TRBV3-1 with TRBJ1-6; 10 bases line up with TRBD1. With V trimmed by 1 base and J by 8 bases, 2 bases remained unmatched. This CDR3 is 15 amino acids long. Germline values: CDR1 LGHDT, CDR2 YNNKEL (reference sequence). For the CDR3, the DNA is TGTGCCAGCAGCCAAGTCGGGACAGGGGATTCACCCCTCCACTTT. This gives the protein CASSQVGTGDSPLHF.